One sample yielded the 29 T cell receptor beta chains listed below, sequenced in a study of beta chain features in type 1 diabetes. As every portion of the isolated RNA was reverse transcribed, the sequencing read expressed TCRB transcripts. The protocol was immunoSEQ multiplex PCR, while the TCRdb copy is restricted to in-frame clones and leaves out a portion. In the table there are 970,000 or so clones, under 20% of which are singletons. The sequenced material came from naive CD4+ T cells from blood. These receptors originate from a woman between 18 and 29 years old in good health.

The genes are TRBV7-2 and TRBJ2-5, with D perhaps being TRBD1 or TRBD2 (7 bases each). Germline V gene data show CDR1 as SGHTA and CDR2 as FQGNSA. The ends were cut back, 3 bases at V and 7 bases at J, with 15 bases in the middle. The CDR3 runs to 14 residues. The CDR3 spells CASSLNIRGGTQYF. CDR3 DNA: TGTGCCAGCAGCTTGAACATCAGGGGGGGGACCCAGTACTTC.

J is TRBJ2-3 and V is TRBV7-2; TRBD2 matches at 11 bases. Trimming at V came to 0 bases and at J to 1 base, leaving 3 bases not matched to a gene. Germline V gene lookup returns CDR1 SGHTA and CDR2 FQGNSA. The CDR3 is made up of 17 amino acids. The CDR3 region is CASSLAPGLAGTDTQYF. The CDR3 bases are TGTGCCAGCAGCTTAGCTCCGGGACTAGCGGGCACAGATACGCAGTATTTT.

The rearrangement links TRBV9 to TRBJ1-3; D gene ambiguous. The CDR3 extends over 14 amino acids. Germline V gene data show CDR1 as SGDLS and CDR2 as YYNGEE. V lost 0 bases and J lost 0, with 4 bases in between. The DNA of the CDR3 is TGTGCCAGCAGCGTAGTGGGCTCTGGAAACACCATATATTTT. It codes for CASSVVGSGNTIYF.

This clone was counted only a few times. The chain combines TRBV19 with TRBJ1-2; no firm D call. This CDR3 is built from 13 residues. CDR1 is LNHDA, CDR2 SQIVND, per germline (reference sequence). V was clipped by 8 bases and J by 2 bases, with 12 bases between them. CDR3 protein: CASPIEPNYGYTF. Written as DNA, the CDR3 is TGTGCCAGTCCCATCGAACCCAACTATGGCTACACCTTC.

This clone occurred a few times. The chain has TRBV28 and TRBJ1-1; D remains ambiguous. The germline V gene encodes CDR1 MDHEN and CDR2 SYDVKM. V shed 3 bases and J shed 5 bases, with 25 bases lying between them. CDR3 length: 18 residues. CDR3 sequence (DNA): TGTGCCAGCAGTTTCACTTTTGTTATAGGACTGTCGTGGACTGAAGCTTTCTTT. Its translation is CASSFTFVIGLSWTEAFF.

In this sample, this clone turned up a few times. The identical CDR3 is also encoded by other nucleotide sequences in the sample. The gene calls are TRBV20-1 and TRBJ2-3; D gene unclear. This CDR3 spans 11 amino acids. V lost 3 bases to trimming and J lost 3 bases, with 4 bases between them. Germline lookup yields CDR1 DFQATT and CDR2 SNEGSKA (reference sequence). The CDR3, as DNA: TGCAGTGCTAGCCCGACAGATACGCAGTATTTT. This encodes CSASPTDTQYF.

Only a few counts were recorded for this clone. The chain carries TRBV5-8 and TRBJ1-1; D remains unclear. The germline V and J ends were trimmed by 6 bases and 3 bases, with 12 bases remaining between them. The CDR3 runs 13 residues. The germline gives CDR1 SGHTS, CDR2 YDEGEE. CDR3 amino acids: CASTKIIYTEAFF. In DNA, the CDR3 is TGTGCCAGCACGAAAATTATCTACACTGAAGCTTTCTTT.

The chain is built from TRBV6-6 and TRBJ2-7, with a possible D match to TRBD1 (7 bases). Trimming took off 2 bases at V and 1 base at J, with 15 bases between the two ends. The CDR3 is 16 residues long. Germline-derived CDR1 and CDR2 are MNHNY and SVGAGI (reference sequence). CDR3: CASSYGDSAGSYEQYF. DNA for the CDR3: TGTGCCAGCAGTTACGGGGACAGCGCGGGGTCCTACGAGCAGTACTTC.

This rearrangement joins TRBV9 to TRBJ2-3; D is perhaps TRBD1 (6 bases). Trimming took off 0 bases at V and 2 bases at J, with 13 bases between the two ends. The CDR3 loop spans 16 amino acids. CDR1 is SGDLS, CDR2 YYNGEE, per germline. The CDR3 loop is CASSVATGIPTDTQYF. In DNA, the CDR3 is TGTGCCAGCAGCGTAGCTACAGGGATCCCCACAGATACGCAGTATTTT.

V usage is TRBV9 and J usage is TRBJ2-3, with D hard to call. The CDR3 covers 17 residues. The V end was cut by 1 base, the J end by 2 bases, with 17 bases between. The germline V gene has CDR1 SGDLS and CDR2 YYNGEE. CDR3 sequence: CASSVHLWQRSTDTQYF. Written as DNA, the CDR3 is TGTGCCAGCAGCGTACATCTGTGGCAACGATCCACAGATACGCAGTATTTT.

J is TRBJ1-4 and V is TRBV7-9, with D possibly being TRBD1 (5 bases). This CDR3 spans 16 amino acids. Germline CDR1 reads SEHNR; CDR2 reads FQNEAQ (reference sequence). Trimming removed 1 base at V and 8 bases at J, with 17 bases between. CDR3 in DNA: TGTGCCAGCAGCTTAGGTGCAGGGCCGGGGGAGGAAAAACTGTTTTTT. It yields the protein CASSLGAGPGEEKLFF.

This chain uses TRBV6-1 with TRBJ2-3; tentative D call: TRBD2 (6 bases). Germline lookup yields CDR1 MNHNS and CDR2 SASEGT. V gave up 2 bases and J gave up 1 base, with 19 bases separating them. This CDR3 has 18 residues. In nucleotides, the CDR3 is TGTGCCAGCAGTGAAATGAAGGGTTGGGGGGAGGGCACAGATACGCAGTATTTT. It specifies CASSEMKGWGEGTDTQYF.

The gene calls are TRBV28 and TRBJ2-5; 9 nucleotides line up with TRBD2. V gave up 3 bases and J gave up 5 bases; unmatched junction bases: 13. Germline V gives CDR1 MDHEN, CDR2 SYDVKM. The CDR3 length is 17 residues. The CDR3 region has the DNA TGTGCCAGCAGTTTTTCTGGCGGGAGGGGAGGTTGGGAGACCCAGTACTTC. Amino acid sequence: CASSFSGGRGGWETQYF.

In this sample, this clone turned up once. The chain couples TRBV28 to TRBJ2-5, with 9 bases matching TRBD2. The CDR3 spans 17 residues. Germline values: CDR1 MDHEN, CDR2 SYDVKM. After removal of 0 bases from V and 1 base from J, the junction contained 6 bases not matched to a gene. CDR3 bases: TGTGCCAGCAGTTTATGGAGGGCTAGCGGGACCCAAGAGACCCAGTACTTC. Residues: CASSLWRASGTQETQYF.

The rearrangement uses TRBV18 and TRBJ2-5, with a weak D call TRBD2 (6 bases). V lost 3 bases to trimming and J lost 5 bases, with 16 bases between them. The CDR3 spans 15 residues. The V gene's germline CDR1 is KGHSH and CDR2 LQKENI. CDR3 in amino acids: CASSPFRDSRETQYF. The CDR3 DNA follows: TGTGCCAGCTCACCTTTCCGGGACTCGAGGGAGACCCAGTACTTC.

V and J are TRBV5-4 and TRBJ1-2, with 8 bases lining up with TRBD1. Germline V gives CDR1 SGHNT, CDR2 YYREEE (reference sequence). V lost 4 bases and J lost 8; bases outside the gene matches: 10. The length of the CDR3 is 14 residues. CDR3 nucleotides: TGTGCCAGCAGCACGGAGCAGGGGGCTTGGGGCTACACCTTC. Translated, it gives CASSTEQGAWGYTF.

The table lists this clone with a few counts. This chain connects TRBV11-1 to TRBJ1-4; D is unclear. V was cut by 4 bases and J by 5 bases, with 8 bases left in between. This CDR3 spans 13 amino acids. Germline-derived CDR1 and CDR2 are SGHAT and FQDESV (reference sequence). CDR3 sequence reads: CASSSGTNEKLFF. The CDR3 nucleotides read TGTGCCAGCAGCTCGGGAACAAATGAAAAACTGTTTTTT.

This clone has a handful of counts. The CDR3 region is CASSRGGSGRTGELFF. The CDR3, as DNA: TGTGCCAGCAGCCGTGGGGGGAGCGGAAGGACCGGGGAGCTGTTTTTT. The chain recombines TRBV7-9 with TRBJ2-2, with TRBD2 as a possible D gene (6 bases). The germline gives CDR1 SEHNR, CDR2 FQNEAQ (reference sequence). V was cut by 5 bases and J by 5 bases, with 18 bases left in between. The CDR3 consists of 16 residues. The full variable domain, in which reference TRBV7-9 and TRBJ2-2 provide the parts outside the CDR3, is DTGVSQNPRHKITKRGQNVTFRCDPISEHNRLYWYRQTLGQGPEFLTYFQNEAQLEKSRLLSDRFSAERPKGSFSTLEIQRTEQGDSAMYLCASSRGGSGRTGELFFGEGSRLTVL.

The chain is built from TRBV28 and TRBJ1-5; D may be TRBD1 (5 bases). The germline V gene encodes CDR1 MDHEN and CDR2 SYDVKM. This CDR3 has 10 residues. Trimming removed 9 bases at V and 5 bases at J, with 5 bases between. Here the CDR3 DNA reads TGTGCCAGGGGGGATCAGCCCCAGCATTTT. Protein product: CARGDQPQHF.

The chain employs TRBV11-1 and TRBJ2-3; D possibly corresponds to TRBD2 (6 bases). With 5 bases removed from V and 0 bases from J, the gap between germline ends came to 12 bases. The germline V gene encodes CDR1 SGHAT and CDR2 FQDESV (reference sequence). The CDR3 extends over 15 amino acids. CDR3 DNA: TGTGCCAGCAGCAAGCGGGTGCCTAGCACAGATACGCAGTATTTT. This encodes CASSKRVPSTDTQYF. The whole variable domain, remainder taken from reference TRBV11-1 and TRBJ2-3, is EAEVAQSPRYKITEKSQAVAFWCDPISGHATLYWYRQILGQGPELLVQFQDESVVDDSQLPKDRFSAERLKGVDSTLKIQPAELGDSAMYLCASSKRVPSTDTQYFGPGTRLTVL.

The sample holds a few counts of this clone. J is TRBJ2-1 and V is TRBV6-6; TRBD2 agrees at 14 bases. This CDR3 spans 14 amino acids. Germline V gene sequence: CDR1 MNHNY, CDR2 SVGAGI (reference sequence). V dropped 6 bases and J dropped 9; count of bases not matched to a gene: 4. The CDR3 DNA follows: TGTGCCAGCAGATCGGGACTAGCGGGAGTTGAGCAGTTCTTC. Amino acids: CASRSGLAGVEQFF.

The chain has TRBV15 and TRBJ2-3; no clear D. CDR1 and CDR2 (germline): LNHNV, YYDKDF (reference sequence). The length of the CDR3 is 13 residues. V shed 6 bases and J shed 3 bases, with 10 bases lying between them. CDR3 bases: TGTGCCACCAGGGAAGCCCTGACAGATACGCAGTATTTT. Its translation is CATREALTDTQYF.

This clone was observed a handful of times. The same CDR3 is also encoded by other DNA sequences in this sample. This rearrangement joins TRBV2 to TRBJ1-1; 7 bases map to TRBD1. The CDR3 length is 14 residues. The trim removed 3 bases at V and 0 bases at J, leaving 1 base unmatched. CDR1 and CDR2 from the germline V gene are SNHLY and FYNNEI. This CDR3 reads CASSEGTVNTEAFF. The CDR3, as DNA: TGTGCCAGCAGTGAGGGGACAGTGAACACTGAAGCTTTCTTT.

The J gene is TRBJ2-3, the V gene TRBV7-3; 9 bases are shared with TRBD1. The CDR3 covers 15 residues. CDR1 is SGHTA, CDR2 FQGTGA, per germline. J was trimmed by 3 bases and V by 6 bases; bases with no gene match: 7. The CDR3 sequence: CASSPGQGSTDTQYF. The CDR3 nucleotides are TGTGCCAGCAGTCCGGGACAGGGTAGTACAGATACGCAGTATTTT.

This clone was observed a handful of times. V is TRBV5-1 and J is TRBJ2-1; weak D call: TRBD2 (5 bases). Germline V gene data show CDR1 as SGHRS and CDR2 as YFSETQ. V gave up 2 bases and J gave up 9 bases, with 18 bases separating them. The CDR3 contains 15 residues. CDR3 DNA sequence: TGCGCCAGCAGCTTAGAGGGTCTAGAATATAGTGAGCAGTTCTTC. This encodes CASSLEGLEYSEQFF.

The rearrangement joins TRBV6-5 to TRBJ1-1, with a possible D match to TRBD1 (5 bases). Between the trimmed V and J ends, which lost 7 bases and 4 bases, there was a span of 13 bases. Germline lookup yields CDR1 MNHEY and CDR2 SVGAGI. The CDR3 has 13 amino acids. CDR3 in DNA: TGTGCCAGCACAAAGGGGCGGGTCACTGAAGCTTTCTTT. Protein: CASTKGRVTEAFF.

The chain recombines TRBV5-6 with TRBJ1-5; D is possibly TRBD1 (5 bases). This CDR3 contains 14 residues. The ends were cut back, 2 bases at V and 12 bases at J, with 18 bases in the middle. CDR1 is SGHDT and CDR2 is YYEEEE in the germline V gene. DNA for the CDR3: TGTGCCAGCAGCTTAAGGAACGAGGTGGGGCGCCAGCATTTT. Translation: CASSLRNEVGRQHF.

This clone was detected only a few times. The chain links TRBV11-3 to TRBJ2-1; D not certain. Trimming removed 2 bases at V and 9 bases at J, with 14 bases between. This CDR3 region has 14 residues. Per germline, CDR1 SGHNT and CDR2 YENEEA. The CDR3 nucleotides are TGTGCCAGCAGCTTAAGTAGTCTAGTAACTGAGCAGTTCTTC. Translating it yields CASSLSSLVTEQFF.

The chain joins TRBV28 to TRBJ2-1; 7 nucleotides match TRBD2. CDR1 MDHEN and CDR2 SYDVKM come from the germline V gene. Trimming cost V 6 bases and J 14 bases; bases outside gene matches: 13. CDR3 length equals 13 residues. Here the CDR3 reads CASSPPVREGKFF. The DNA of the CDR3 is TGTGCCAGCAGCCCTCCGGTGAGGGAGGGGAAGTTCTTC.